Below are 10 T cell receptor beta chains sequenced from a single sample in a study of naive CD8 T cells in extremely preterm neonates (dated by TCRdb to 2016 to 2017). Libraries came from the immunoSEQ multiplex PCR assay. TCRdb provides this immuneACCESS table in a form limited to in-frame rearrangements. Some clones are lacking; in checked studies, under half of them reflect an unresolved V gene, and why the rest are absent is not known. The sample profile shows approximately 5,000 clones; around 97% of them were found once. Jointly, the top ten make up approximately 8.6% of the sample. Sequenced input: naive CD8+ T cells from blood. The receptor source for this set is a human donor in good health.

This clone has a single count. The chain combines TRBV6-1 with TRBJ1-5, with TRBD1 as a possible D gene (5 bases). CDR1 and CDR2 from the germline V gene are MNHNS and SASEGT. The ends were cut back, 0 bases at V and 3 bases at J, with 18 bases in the middle. This CDR3 spans 18 amino acids. The CDR3 DNA reads as TGTGCCAGCAGTGAAGCAAGGCCGGGGGGACCTTACAATCAGCCCCAGCATTTT. This sequence encodes CASSEARPGGPYNQPQHF.

The rearrangement uses TRBV2 and TRBJ2-1; D might be TRBD1 (5 bases). CDR1 and CDR2 from the germline V gene are SNHLY and FYNNEI. V shed 1 base and J shed 4 bases, with 8 bases lying between them. The CDR3 has 14 amino acids. The CDR3 region is CASSEGAGYNEQFF. The CDR3 DNA follows: TGTGCCAGCAGTGAAGGGGCAGGGTACAATGAGCAGTTCTTC.

CDR3 nucleotides: TGTGCCAGCAGTTCCGGGGAGGGATACTCTGGGGCCAACGTCCTGACTTTC. This encodes CASSSGEGYSGANVLTF. V is TRBV28 and J is TRBJ2-6, with 7 nucleotides matching TRBD2. Germline-derived CDR1 and CDR2 are MDHEN and SYDVKM. This CDR3 region has 17 residues. Trimming cost V 4 bases and J 0 bases; bases outside gene matches: 6. Full variable domain (remainder filled in from reference TRBV28 and TRBJ2-6): DVKVTQSSRYLVKRTGEKVFLECVQDMDHENMFWYRQDPGLGLRLIYFSYDVKMKEKGDIPEGYSVSREKKERFSLILESASTNQTSMYLCASSSGEGYSGANVLTFGAGSRLTVL.

The chain employs TRBV13 and TRBJ1-5; weak D call: TRBD1 (5 bases). The germline CDR1 and CDR2 sequences are PRHDT and FYEKMQ (reference sequence). The CDR3 has 15 residues. V lost 1 base and J lost 7, with 14 bases in between. The DNA of the CDR3 is TGTGCCAGCAGCTTAGCCGGGTCCGGGGGACAGCCCCAGCATTTT. This encodes CASSLAGSGGQPQHF.

Only one count was recorded for this clone. The CDR3 nucleotides are TGCGCCAGCAGCTCCCGGGACAGGGGGACGAATGAGCAGTTCTTC. It is translated as CASSSRDRGTNEQFF. The rearrangement links TRBV5-1 to TRBJ2-1; 11 bases match TRBD1. V was pared by 3 bases and J by 7 bases, with 6 bases of the junction left unmatched. This CDR3 is 15 amino acids long. In germline, CDR1 is SGHRS, CDR2 YFSETQ.

The chain recombines TRBV19 with TRBJ1-3; tentatively, D is TRBD1 (6 bases). The germline CDR1 and CDR2 sequences are LNHDA and SQIVND (reference sequence). The CDR3 is made up of 17 amino acids. The V and J ends lost 4 bases and 0 bases respectively, with 16 bases between them. The CDR3 sequence is CASSKNTGLLSGNTIYF. The CDR3, as DNA: TGTGCCAGTAGTAAAAATACAGGGCTTCTCTCTGGAAACACCATATATTTT.

V is TRBV27 and J is TRBJ2-2, with a weak D call TRBD1 (5 bases). V shed 6 bases and J shed 6 bases, with 14 bases lying between them. The germline V gene encodes CDR1 MNHEY and CDR2 SMNVEV (reference sequence). CDR3 length equals 14 residues. This CDR3 is CASRLDSPSGELFF. The CDR3 nucleotides are TGTGCCAGCAGGTTAGACAGCCCATCCGGGGAGCTGTTTTTT.

The chain uses TRBV9 and TRBJ2-1, with TRBD2 matching 7 bases. Looked up from germline, CDR1 is SGDLS and CDR2 is YYNGEE. CDR3 length equals 15 residues. The V segment lost 0 bases and the J segment 2 bases; nucleotides outside the gene matches: 2. The DNA of the CDR3 is TGTGCCAGCAGCGTAGCTCTAGCGGCCTACAATGAGCAGTTCTTC. This codes for CASSVALAAYNEQFF.

The rearrangement joins TRBV2 to TRBJ1-1; D may be TRBD1 (5 bases). Germline V gene lookup returns CDR1 SNHLY and CDR2 FYNNEI. The V gene lost 7 bases and the J gene lost 11 bases, with 14 bases spanning the gap. The CDR3 totals 11 residues. The CDR3 DNA reads as TGTGCCAGCATAGCGGCAGGGAACGCTTTCTTT. Translating gives CASIAAGNAFF.

The chain has TRBV9 and TRBJ1-2, with 8 bases that match TRBD1. The CDR3 contains 18 residues. J lost 4 bases, V lost 3 bases, and 17 bases had no gene match. CDR1 SGDLS and CDR2 YYNGEE come from the germline V gene. This CDR3 is CASSASRSGGGGSYGYTF. DNA for the CDR3: TGTGCCAGCAGCGCCTCACGATCAGGGGGCGGAGGGTCCTATGGCTACACCTTC.